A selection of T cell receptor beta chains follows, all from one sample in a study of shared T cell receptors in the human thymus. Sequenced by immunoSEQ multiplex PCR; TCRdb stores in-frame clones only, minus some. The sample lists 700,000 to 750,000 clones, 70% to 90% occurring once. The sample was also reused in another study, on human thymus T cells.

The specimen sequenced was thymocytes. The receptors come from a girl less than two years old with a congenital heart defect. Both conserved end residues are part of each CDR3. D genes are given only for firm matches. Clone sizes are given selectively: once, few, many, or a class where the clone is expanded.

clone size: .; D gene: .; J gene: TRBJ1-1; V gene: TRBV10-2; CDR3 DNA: TGCGCCACCCAAAAAACAGGGTCGGACACTGAAGCTTTCTTT; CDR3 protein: CATQKTGSDTEAFF
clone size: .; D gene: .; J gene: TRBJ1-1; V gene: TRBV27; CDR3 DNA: TGTGCCAGCAGTTTATCGTTGGAGGGTCGGCCTGAAGCTTTCTTT; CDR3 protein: CASSLSLEGRPEAFF
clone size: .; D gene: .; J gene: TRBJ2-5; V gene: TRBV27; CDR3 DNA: TGTGCCAGCAGTGACCGGGAACAGCCTAAGTCCCTTGCGTACCAAGAGACCCAGTACTTC; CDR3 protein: CASSDREQPKSLAYQETQYF
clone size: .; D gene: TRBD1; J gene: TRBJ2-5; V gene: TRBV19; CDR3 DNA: TGTGCCAGTAGTGGGGACAGAAACCAAGAGACCCAGTACTTC; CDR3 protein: CASSGDRNQETQYF
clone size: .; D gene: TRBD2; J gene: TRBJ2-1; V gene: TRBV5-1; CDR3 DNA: TGCGCCAGCAGCCCTAGCGGACCTAACAATGAGCAGTTCTTC; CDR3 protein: CASSPSGPNNEQFF
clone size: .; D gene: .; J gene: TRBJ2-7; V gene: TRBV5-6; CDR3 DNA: TGTGCCAGCAGCCCCTGGGGCGGTCCTCGGTACGAGCAGTACTTC; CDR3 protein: CASSPWGGPRYEQYF
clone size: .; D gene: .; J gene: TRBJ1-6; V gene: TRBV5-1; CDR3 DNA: TGCGCCAGCCGACCACAGGCAAGATTTACCAATTCACCCCTCCACTTT; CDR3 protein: CASRPQARFTNSPLHF
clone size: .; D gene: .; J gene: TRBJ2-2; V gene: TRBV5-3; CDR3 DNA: TGTGCCAGAATTCCGAGACAGAAAAGACGGGAGCTGTTTTTT; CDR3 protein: CARIPRQKRRELFF
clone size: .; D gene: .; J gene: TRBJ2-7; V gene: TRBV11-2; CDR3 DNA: TGTGCCAGCAGCACCACTCCCGGGACACAATGCGCCGGTAAGTACTTC; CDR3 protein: CASSTTPGTQCAGKYF
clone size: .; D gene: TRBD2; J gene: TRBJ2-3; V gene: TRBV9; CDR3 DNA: TGTGCCAGCAGCGTATCGGCCAAAAGACTAGCGGGGGTGGTAGATACGCAGTATTTT; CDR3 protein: CASSVSAKRLAGVVDTQYF
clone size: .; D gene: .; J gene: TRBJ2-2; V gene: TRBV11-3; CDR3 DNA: TGTGCCAGCAGCCGTAGCGGAAACTACACCGGGGAGCTGTTTTTT; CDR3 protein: CASSRSGNYTGELFF
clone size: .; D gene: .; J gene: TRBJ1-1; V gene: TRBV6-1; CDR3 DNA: TGTGCCAGCAGACCACAGGGATCCCCCTGGTCTTTCTTT; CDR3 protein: CASRPQGSPWSFF
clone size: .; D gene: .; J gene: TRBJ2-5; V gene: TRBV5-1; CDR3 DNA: TGCGCCAGCAGCTTGCGGGGTGGCGAGACCCAGTACTTC; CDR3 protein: CASSLRGGETQYF
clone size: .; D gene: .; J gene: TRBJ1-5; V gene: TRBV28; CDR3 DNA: TGTGCCAGCACTCCCTCGGGCAATCAGCCCCAGCATTTT; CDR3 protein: CASTPSGNQPQHF
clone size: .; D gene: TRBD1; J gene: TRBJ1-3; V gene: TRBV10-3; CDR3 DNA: TGTGCCACTAAGGACAGGCGAAACACCATATATTTT; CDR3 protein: CATKDRRNTIYF
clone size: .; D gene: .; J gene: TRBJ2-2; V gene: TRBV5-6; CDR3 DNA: TGTGCCAGCAGCTTGGTGGCAGGGAAAACCGGGGAGCTGTTTTTT; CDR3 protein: CASSLVAGKTGELFF
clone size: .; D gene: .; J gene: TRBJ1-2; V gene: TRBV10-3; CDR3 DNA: TGTGCCATCAGTGAGTCTGGGGGGTATCAACGTGGCTACACCTTC; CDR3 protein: CAISESGGYQRGYTF
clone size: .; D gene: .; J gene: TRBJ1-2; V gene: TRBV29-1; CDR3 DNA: TGCAGCGTATCCCTCCGCGGCCTACCCCGCTATGGCTACACCTTC; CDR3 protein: CSVSLRGLPRYGYTF
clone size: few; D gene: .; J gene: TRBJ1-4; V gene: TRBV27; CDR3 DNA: TGTGCCAGCAGACCACTAGGGAGGGAAAAACTGTTTTTT; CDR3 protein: CASRPLGREKLFF
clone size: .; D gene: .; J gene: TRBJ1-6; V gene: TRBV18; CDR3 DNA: TGTGCCAGCTCCGCCGGGGGATCCCAGATTTCACCCCTCCACTTT; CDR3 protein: CASSAGGSQISPLHF
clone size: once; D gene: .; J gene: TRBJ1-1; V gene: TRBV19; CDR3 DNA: TGTGCCGTTAAGACGCGGGGGGCGACTGAAGCTTTCTTT; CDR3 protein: CAVKTRGATEAFF
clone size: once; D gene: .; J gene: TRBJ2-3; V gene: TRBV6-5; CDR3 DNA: TGTGCCAGCAGTTACACCCCGGAGGGGAATACGCAGTATTTT; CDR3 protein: CASSYTPEGNTQYF
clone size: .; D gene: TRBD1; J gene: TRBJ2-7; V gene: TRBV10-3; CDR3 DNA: TGTGCCATCAGGAGGGGGACAGAGGCCTACGAGCAGTACTTC; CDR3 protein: CAIRRGTEAYEQYF
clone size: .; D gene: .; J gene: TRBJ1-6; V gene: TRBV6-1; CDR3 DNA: TGTGCCAGCAGTGAAAACGCGGATTCACCCCTCCACTTT; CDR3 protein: CASSENADSPLHF
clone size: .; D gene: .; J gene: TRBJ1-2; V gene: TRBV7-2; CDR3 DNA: TGTGCCAGCAGCTTGGACAGCCCTCATGGCTACACCTTC; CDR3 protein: CASSLDSPHGYTF
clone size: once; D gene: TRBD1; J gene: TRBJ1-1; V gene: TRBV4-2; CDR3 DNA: TGTGCCAGCAGCCTTCCCGTCAAGGGGGCAGAGAACACTGAAGCTTTCTTT; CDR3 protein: CASSLPVKGAENTEAFF
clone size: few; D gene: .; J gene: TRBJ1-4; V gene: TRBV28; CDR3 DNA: TGTGCCAGCCTAAGACAGCGTGGAGCCCCAAGGGTGTTTTTT; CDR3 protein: CASLRQRGAPRVFF
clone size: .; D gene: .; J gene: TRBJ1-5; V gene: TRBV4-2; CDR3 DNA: TGTGCCAGCAGCCAATCACCTTTGGCTCGCAATCAGCCCCAGCATTTT; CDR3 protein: CASSQSPLARNQPQHF
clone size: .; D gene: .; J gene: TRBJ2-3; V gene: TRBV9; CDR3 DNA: TGTGCCAGCAGCGTAGAGGCTAGCACGGCTAGCACAGATACGCAGTATTTT; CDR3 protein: CASSVEASTASTDTQYF
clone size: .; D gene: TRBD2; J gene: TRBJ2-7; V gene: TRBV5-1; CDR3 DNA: TGCGCCAGCAGCTTGCTCTCCGGGGGGGTTAGCTACGAGCAGTACTTC; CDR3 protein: CASSLLSGGVSYEQYF
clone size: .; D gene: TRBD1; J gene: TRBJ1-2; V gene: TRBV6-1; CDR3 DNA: TGTGCCAGCAGTGACACCGGGACAGGGCGGAAAGCTAACTATGGCTACACCTTC; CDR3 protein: CASSDTGTGRKANYGYTF
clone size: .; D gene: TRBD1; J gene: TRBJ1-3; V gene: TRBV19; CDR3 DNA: TGTGCCAGTAGTCGCACCCCCGGGACAGTCTCTGGAAACACCATATATTTT; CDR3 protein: CASSRTPGTVSGNTIYF